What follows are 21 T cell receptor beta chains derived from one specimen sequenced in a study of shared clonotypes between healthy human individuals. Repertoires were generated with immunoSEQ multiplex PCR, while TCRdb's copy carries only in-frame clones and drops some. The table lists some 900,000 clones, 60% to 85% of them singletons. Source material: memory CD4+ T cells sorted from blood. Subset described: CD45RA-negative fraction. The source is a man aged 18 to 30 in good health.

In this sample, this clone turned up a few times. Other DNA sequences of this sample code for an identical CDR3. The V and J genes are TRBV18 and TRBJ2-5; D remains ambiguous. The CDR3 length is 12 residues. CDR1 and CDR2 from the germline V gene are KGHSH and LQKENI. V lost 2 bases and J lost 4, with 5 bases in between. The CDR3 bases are TGTGCCAGCTCACCAAAGGGAGAGACCCAGTACTTC. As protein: CASSPKGETQYF.

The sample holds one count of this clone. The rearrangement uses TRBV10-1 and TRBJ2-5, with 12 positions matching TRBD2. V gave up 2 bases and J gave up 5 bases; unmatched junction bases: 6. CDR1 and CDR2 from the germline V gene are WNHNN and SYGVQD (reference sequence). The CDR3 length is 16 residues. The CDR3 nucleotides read TGCGCCAGCAGTGAGACTAGCGGGGGGCTCCGGGAGACCCAGTACTTC. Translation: CASSETSGGLRETQYF.

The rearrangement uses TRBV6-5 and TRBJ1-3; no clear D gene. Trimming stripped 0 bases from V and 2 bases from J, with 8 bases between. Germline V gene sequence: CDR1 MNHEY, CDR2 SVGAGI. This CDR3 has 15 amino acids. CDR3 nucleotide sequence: TGTGCCAGCAGTTACTCGGTGGGCACTGGAAACACCATATATTTT. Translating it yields CASSYSVGTGNTIYF.

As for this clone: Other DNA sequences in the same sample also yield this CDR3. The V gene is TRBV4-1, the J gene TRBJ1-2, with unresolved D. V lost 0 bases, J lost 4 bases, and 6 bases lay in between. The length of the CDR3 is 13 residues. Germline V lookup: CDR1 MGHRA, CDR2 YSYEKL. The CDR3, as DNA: TGCGCCAGCAGCCAAGACAGGTTCTATGGCTACACCTTC. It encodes CASSQDRFYGYTF.

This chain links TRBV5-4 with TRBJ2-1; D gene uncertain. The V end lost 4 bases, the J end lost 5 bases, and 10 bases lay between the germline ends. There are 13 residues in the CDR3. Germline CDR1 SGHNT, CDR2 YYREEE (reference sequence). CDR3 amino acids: CASSRDLNNEQFF. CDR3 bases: TGTGCCAGCAGCCGAGACTTGAACAATGAGCAGTTCTTC.

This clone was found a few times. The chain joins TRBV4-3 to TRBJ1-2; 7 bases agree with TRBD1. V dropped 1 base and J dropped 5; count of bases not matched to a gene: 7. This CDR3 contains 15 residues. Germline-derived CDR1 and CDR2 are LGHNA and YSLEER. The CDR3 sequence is CASSQAETGRYGYTF. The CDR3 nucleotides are TGCGCCAGCAGCCAAGCCGAGACAGGGCGATATGGCTACACCTTC.

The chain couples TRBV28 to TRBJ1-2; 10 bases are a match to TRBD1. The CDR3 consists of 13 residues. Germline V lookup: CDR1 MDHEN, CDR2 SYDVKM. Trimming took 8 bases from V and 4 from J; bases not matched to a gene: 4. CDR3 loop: CASGQGEIYGYTF. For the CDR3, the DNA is TGTGCCAGCGGACAGGGGGAGATCTATGGCTACACCTTC.

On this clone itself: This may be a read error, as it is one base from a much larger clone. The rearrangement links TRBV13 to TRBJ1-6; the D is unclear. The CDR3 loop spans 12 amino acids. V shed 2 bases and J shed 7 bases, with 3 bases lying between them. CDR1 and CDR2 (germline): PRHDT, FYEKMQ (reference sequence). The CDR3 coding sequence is TGTGCCAGCAGCTTATTCAATTCACCCCTCCACTTT. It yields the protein CASSLFNSPLHF. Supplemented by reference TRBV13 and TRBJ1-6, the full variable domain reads AAGVIQSPRHLIKEKRETATLKCYPIPRHDTVYWYQQGPGQDPQFLISFYEKMQSDKGSIPDRFSAQQFSDYHSELNMSSLELGDSALYFCASSLFNSPLHFGNGTRLTVT.

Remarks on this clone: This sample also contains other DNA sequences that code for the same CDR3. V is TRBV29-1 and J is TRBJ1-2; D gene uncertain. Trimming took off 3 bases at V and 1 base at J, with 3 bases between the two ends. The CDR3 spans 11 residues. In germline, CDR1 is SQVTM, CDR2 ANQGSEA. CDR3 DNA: TGCAGCGTTGAGGTTAACTATGGCTACACCTTC. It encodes CSVEVNYGYTF.

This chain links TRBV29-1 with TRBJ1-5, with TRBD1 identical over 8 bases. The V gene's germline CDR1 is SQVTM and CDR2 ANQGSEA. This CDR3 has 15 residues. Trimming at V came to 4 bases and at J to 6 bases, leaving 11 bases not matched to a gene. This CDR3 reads CSVALGTGGGQPQHF. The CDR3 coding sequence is TGCAGCGTTGCCTTGGGTACAGGGGGAGGTCAGCCCCAGCATTTT.

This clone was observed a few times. The CDR3 protein is CASSEARSTQPQHF. The CDR3 DNA follows: TGTGCCAGCAGTGAAGCGCGGTCGACTCAGCCCCAGCATTTT. The chain employs TRBV6-1 and TRBJ1-5; D unresolved. V lost 0 bases to trimming and J lost 6 bases, with 9 bases between them. The CDR3 spans 14 residues. Germline lookup yields CDR1 MNHNS and CDR2 SASEGT.

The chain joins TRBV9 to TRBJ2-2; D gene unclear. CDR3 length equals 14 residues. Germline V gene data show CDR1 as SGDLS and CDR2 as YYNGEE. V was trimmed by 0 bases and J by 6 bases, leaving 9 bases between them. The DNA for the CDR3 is TGTGCCAGCAGCGTAGAGGGATCGGCCGGGGAGCTGTTTTTT. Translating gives CASSVEGSAGELFF.

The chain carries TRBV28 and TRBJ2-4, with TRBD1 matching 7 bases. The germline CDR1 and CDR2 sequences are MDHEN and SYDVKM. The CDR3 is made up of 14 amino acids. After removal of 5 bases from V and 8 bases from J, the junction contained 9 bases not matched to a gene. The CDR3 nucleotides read TGTGCCAGCAGTCCACAGGGGTACGGAGACATTCAGTACTTC. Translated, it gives CASSPQGYGDIQYF.

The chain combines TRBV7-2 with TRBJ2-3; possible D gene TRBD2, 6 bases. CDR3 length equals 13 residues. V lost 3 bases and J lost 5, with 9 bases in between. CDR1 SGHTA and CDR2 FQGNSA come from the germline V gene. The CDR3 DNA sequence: TGTGCCAGCAGCTTTGGGCGGGGAGATACGCAGTATTTT. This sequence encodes CASSFGRGDTQYF.

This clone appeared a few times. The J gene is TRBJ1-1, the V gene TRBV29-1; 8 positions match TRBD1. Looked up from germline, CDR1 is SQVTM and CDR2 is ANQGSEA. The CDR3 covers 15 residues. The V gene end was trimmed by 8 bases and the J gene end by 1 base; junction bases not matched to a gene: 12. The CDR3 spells CSPLVSGTGNTEAFF. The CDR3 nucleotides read TGCAGCCCTCTCGTTTCCGGGACAGGGAACACTGAAGCTTTCTTT.

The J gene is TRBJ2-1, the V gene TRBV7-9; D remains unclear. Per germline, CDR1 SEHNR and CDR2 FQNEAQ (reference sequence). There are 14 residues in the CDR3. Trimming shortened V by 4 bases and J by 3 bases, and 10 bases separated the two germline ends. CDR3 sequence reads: CASSSVGNYNEQFF. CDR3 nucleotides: TGTGCCAGCAGCTCAGTGGGAAACTACAATGAGCAGTTCTTC.

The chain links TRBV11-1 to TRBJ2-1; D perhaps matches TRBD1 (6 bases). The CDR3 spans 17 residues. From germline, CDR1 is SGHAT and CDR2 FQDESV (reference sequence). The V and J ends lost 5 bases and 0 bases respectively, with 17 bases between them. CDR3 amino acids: CASSRYYTGISYNEQFF. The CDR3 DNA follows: TGTGCCAGCAGCCGATATTATACAGGGATCTCCTACAATGAGCAGTTCTTC.

CDR3 region: CASNLGDKHSPLHF. The CDR3 coding sequence is TGTGCCAGCAACTTAGGAGACAAACACTCACCCCTCCACTTT. The chain joins TRBV5-6 to TRBJ1-6; D is uncertain. The CDR3 is made up of 14 amino acids. Germline lookup yields CDR1 SGHDT and CDR2 YYEEEE. Trimming took off 6 bases at V and 10 bases at J, with 17 bases between the two ends.

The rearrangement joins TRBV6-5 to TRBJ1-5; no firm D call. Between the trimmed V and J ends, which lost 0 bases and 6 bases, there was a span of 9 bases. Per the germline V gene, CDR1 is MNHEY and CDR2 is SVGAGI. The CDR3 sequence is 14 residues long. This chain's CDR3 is CASSYSWGSQPQHF. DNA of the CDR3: TGTGCCAGCAGTTACTCTTGGGGATCTCAGCCCCAGCATTTT.

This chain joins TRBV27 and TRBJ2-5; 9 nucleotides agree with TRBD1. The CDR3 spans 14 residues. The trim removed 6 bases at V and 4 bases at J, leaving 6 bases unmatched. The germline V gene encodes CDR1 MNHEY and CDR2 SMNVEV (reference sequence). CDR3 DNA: TGTGCCAGCAGGGGGCACAGGGGGCGAGAGACCCAGTACTTC. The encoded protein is CASRGHRGRETQYF.

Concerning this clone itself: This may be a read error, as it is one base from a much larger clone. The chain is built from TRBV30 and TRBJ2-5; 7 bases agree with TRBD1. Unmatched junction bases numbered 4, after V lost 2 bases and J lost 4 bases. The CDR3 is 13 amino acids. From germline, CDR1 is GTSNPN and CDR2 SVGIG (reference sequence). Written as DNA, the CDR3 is TGTGCCTGGAGTACAGGGGTCGCAGAGACCCAGTACTTC. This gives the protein CAWSTGVAETQYF.